A selection of T cell receptor beta chains follows, all from one sample in a study of T cells in Graves' hyperthyroidism and ophthalmopathy. MiXCR was run by TCRdb on the multiplex PCR reads, yielding one entry per CDR3 protein. Of 600,000 to 700,000 distinct CDR3 sequences listed, roughly 14% were seen once; the top ten hold 4% to 5.5%. Sequencing was performed on blood. The source of these receptors is a woman between 40 and 55 years old with Graves' ophthalmopathy. The CDR3 runs from the conserved cysteine through the conserved F or W. The order of the fields is clone size, V gene, CDR3 length, J gene, D gene, CDR3 protein, CDR3 DNA. A D gene is named only where the DNA matches it firmly. Only some rows state a clone size, as once, few, many or a class for expanded clones.

size: few
V: TRBV27
length: 15
J: TRBJ1-1
D: -
CDR3: CASSPWGGADTEAFF
DNA: TGTGCCAGCAGTCCCTGGGGGGGGGCGGACACTGAAGCTTTCTTT

size: few
V: TRBV4-1
length: 17
J: TRBJ2-1
D: TRBD2
CDR3: CASSQGLLAGEANEQFF
DNA: TGCGCCAGCAGCCAAGGGCTTCTAGCGGGAGAGGCCAATGAGCAGTTCTTC

size: many
V: TRBV29-1
length: 12
J: TRBJ2-7
D: -
CDR3: CSVGSQAYEQYF
DNA: TGCAGCGTTGGAAGTCAAGCCTACGAGCAGTACTTC

size: many
V: TRBV2
length: 15
J: TRBJ2-2
D: -
CDR3: CASTGRTVNTGELFF
DNA: TGTGCCAGCACGGGCCGTACCGTGAACACCGGGGAGCTGTTTTTT

size: many
V: TRBV10-3
length: 14
J: TRBJ2-7
D: TRBD2
CDR3: CAISKREGSYEQYF
DNA: TGTGCCATCAGTAAGCGGGAGGGCTCCTACGAGCAGTACTTC

size: -
V: TRBV6-1
length: 12
J: TRBJ1-2
D: -
CDR3: CASTAGVAGYTF
DNA: TGTGCCAGCACCGCGGGGGTTGCTGGCTACACCTTC

size: many
V: TRBV13
length: 16
J: TRBJ2-2
D: TRBD1
CDR3: CASSLITTGESGELFF
DNA: TGTGCCAGCAGCTTAATCACCACAGGGGAATCCGGGGAGCTGTTTTTT

size: few
V: TRBV7-2
length: 14
J: TRBJ2-7
D: TRBD2
CDR3: CASSQGLENYEQYF
DNA: TGTGCCAGCAGCCAGGGACTAGAAAACTACGAGCAGTACTTC

size: -
V: TRBV11-1
length: 13
J: TRBJ2-2
D: -
CDR3: CASTFSWTGELFF
DNA: TGTGCCAGCACCTTCTCCTGGACCGGGGAGCTGTTTTTT

size: -
V: TRBV19
length: 14
J: TRBJ1-2
D: -
CDR3: CASKGFPINYGYTF
DNA: TGTGCCAGCAAAGGGTTTCCAATCAACTATGGCTACACCTTC

size: many
V: TRBV6-1
length: 15
J: TRBJ2-7
D: -
CDR3: CASRPNGGNTYEQYF
DNA: TGTGCCAGCAGACCTAATGGGGGGAATACCTACGAGCAGTACTTC

size: -
V: TRBV19
length: 14
J: TRBJ1-4
D: -
CDR3: CASSPRDLNEKLFF
DNA: TGTGCCAGTAGCCCCCGGGACCTTAATGAAAAACTGTTTTTT

size: once
V: TRBV6-1
length: 13
J: TRBJ2-5
D: -
CDR3: CASSPDPGVTQYF
DNA: TGTGCCAGCAGCCCCGACCCAGGGGTGACCCAGTACTTC

size: -
V: TRBV29-1
length: 15
J: TRBJ2-5
D: -
CDR3: CSGATHQRLQETQYF
DNA: TGCAGCGGCGCCACCCACCAGCGACTCCAAGAGACCCAGTACTTC

size: many
V: TRBV11-1
length: 16
J: TRBJ1-2
D: -
CDR3: CASSLEGGRLIYGYTF
DNA: TGTGCCAGCAGCTTAGAAGGAGGGAGGTTAATCTATGGCTACACCTTC

size: many
V: TRBV6-5
length: 15
J: TRBJ1-1
D: TRBD1
CDR3: CASSSRTGTNTEAFF
DNA: TGTGCCAGCAGTTCGCGGACAGGGACCAACACTGAAGCTTTCTTT

size: -
V: TRBV30
length: 11
J: TRBJ1-2
D: -
CDR3: CAWSKDYGYTF
DNA: TGTGCCTGGAGTAAAGACTATGGCTACACCTTC

size: many
V: TRBV6-2/TRBV6-3
length: 14
J: TRBJ1-5
D: -
CDR3: CASSTQGKGQPQHF
DNA: TGTGCCAGCAGTACTCAGGGAAAGGGCCAGCCCCAGCATTTT

size: many
V: TRBV28
length: 15
J: TRBJ1-1
D: -
CDR3: CAIDRGSIGNTEAFF
DNA: TGTGCCATAGATCGGGGGAGTATTGGGAACACTGAAGCTTTCTTT

size: many
V: TRBV20-1
length: 13
J: TRBJ1-2
D: -
CDR3: CSASDQGYYGYTF
DNA: TGCAGTGCTAGCGATCAGGGATACTATGGCTACACCTTC

size: many
V: TRBV6-5
length: 16
J: TRBJ2-2
D: -
CDR3: CASSYSPGLNTGELFF
DNA: TGTGCCAGCAGTTACTCCCCAGGGCTCAACACCGGGGAGCTGTTTTTT

size: many
V: TRBV20-1
length: 13
J: TRBJ1-5
D: -
CDR3: CSAYQGPNQPQHF
DNA: TGCAGTGCTTACCAGGGGCCGAATCAGCCCCAGCATTTT

size: many
V: TRBV11-2
length: 15
J: TRBJ2-2
D: -
CDR3: CASSLDRGVTGELFF
DNA: TGTGCCAGCAGCTTAGACAGGGGGGTCACCGGGGAGCTGTTTTTT

size: many
V: TRBV6-2/TRBV6-3
length: 15
J: TRBJ2-2
D: -
CDR3: CASTPDSSRAGELFF
DNA: TGTGCCAGCACCCCGGACAGTTCGAGGGCCGGGGAGCTGTTTTTT

size: many
V: TRBV7-8
length: 15
J: TRBJ1-5
D: -
CDR3: CASSPGQIYDQPQHF
DNA: TGTGCCAGCAGCCCAGGACAGATATACGATCAGCCCCAGCATTTT

size: many
V: TRBV20-1
length: 13
J: TRBJ2-5
D: TRBD2
CDR3: CSASAGVQETQYF
DNA: TGCAGTGCTAGCGCGGGAGTTCAAGAGACCCAGTACTTC

size: many
V: TRBV11-2
length: 15
J: TRBJ2-7
D: -
CDR3: CASNIQGAGSYEQYF
DNA: TGTGCCAGCAACATTCAAGGGGCAGGCTCCTACGAGCAGTACTTC

size: -
V: TRBV11-2
length: 14
J: TRBJ1-2
D: -
CDR3: CASSGGGNNYGYTF
DNA: TGTGCCAGCAGCGGCGGCGGGAATAACTATGGCTACACCTTC

size: many
V: TRBV6-2/TRBV6-3
length: 13
J: TRBJ1-1
D: -
CDR3: CASTAKLNTEAFF
DNA: TGTGCCAGCACGGCTAAACTGAACACTGAAGCTTTCTTT

size: few
V: TRBV11-1
length: 15
J: TRBJ1-1
D: -
CDR3: CASSPSGHAGTEAFF
DNA: TGTGCCAGCAGCCCGAGCGGTCACGCAGGTACTGAAGCTTTCTTT

size: many
V: TRBV27
length: 14
J: TRBJ1-2
D: TRBD1
CDR3: CASSRTGGGYGYTF
DNA: TGTGCCAGCAGTCGGACAGGGGGTGGCTATGGCTACACCTTC

size: -
V: TRBV12-5
length: 20
J: TRBJ2-6
D: -
CDR3: CASGSMRGARVLTGANVLTF
DNA: TGTGCTAGTGGTTCGATGCGAGGGGCTCGGGTTCTAACTGGGGCCAACGTCCTGACTTTC

size: -
V: TRBV5-1
length: 14
J: TRBJ2-2
D: TRBD1
CDR3: CASRQTGDTGELFF
DNA: TGCGCCAGCAGACAGACAGGGGACACCGGGGAGCTGTTTTTT

size: -
V: TRBV3-1
length: 17
J: TRBJ1-5
D: -
CDR3: CASSQGVKSVGNQPQHF
DNA: TGTGCCAGCAGCCAGGGGGTTAAGAGTGTCGGCAATCAGCCCCAGCATTTT

size: -
V: TRBV6-1
length: 16
J: TRBJ1-1
D: TRBD1
CDR3: CASSPRQGTMNTEAFF
DNA: TGTGCCAGCAGTCCCCGACAGGGGACGATGAACACTGAAGCTTTCTTT

size: many
V: TRBV7-3
length: 15
J: TRBJ1-1
D: TRBD1
CDR3: CASSLSGQGNTEAFF
DNA: TGTGCCAGCAGCTTATCGGGACAGGGGAACACTGAAGCTTTCTTT

size: -
V: TRBV10-3
length: 16
J: TRBJ2-7
D: TRBD2
CDR3: CAISEPTLAVSYEQYF
DNA: TGTGCCATCAGTGAGCCGACCCTAGCGGTATCCTACGAGCAGTACTTC

size: few
V: TRBV12-3/TRBV12-4
length: 15
J: TRBJ2-7
D: TRBD2
CDR3: CASSSSGRTPYEQYF
DNA: TGTGCCAGCAGTTCTAGCGGGAGAACGCCCTACGAGCAGTACTTC

size: many
V: TRBV29-1
length: 14
J: TRBJ2-5
D: -
CDR3: CSVEEAERQETQYF
DNA: TGCAGCGTTGAAGAGGCAGAGAGGCAAGAGACCCAGTACTTC

size: -
V: TRBV10-3
length: 13
J: TRBJ1-1
D: -
CDR3: CAIRFRVDTEAFF
DNA: TGTGCCATCAGGTTCAGGGTTGACACTGAAGCTTTCTTT

size: many
V: TRBV12-3/TRBV12-4
length: 15
J: TRBJ1-1
D: -
CDR3: CASSKQGLQGTEAFF
DNA: TGTGCCAGCAGTAAACAGGGCCTGCAGGGGACTGAAGCTTTCTTT

size: many
V: TRBV6-1
length: 13
J: TRBJ2-7
D: -
CDR3: CASSEIQSYEQYF
DNA: TGTGCCAGCAGTGAGATCCAGTCCTACGAGCAGTACTTC

size: few
V: TRBV29-1
length: 12
J: TRBJ2-4
D: TRBD1
CDR3: CSVRTGVNIQYF
DNA: TGCAGCGTGAGGACAGGGGTAAACATTCAGTACTTC

size: many
V: TRBV28
length: 12
J: TRBJ1-2
D: -
CDR3: CASSWYSHGYTF
DNA: TGTGCCAGCAGTTGGTACAGCCATGGCTACACCTTC

size: few
V: TRBV6-1
length: 14
J: TRBJ1-1
D: -
CDR3: CASSLYVRNTEAFF
DNA: TGTGCCAGCAGCCTGTACGTACGGAACACTGAAGCTTTCTTT

size: many
V: TRBV30
length: 17
J: TRBJ2-5
D: TRBD2
CDR3: CAWSANGRGGYQETQYF
DNA: TGTGCCTGGAGTGCAAATGGAAGGGGAGGGTACCAAGAGACCCAGTACTTC

size: many
V: TRBV12-3/TRBV12-4
length: 15
J: TRBJ2-7
D: TRBD2
CDR3: CASSFSAGFSYEQYF
DNA: TGTGCCAGCAGTTTTTCAGCGGGATTCTCCTACGAGCAGTACTTC

size: many
V: TRBV19
length: 15
J: TRBJ1-5
D: -
CDR3: CASSIGRGRAQPQHF
DNA: TGTGCCAGTAGTATAGGACGCGGCAGGGCCCAGCCCCAGCATTTT

size: many
V: TRBV30
length: 13
J: TRBJ2-2
D: -
CDR3: CAWSQANTGELFF
DNA: TGTGCCTGGAGTCAAGCGAACACCGGGGAGCTGTTTTTT

size: many
V: TRBV7-9
length: 15
J: TRBJ1-2
D: -
CDR3: CASTHESVPNYGYTF
DNA: TGTGCCAGCACCCACGAGAGCGTTCCTAACTATGGCTACACCTTC

size: many
V: TRBV11-2
length: 14
J: TRBJ2-7
D: -
CDR3: CASSLLAPPGEQYF
DNA: TGTGCCAGCAGCTTACTCGCTCCCCCTGGAGAGCAGTACTTC

size: many
V: TRBV28
length: 14
J: TRBJ1-1
D: -
CDR3: CASSITVMNTEAFF
DNA: TGTGCCAGCAGCATTACAGTTATGAACACTGAAGCTTTCTTT

size: many
V: TRBV19
length: 14
J: TRBJ1-5
D: -
CDR3: CASSGQVLYQPQHF
DNA: TGTGCCAGTAGTGGGCAGGTTCTGTATCAGCCCCAGCATTTT

size: many
V: TRBV7-2
length: 14
J: TRBJ2-7
D: TRBD2
CDR3: CASSLNGLGYEQYF
DNA: TGTGCCAGCAGCTTGAACGGACTAGGGTACGAGCAGTACTTC

size: many
V: TRBV28
length: 11
J: TRBJ2-7
D: -
CDR3: CASRTSYEQYF
DNA: TGTGCCAGCCGGACATCCTACGAGCAGTACTTC